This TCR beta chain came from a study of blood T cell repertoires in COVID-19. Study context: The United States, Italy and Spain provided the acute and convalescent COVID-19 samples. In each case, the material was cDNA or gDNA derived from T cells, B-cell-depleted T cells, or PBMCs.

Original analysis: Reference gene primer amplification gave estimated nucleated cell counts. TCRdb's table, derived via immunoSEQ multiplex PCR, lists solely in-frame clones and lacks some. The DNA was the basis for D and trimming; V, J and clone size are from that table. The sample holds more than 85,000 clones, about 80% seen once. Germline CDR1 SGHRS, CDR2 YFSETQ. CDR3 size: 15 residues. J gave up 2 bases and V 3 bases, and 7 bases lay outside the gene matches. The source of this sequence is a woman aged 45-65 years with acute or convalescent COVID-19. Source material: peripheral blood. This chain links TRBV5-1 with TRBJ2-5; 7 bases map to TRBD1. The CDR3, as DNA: TGCGCCAGCAGCTGGTACGGACAGGCGCAAGAGACCCAGTACTTC. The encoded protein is CASSWYGQAQETQYF.